The sequence of this T cell receptor (beta chain) was determined in a study of immune cell composition in non-small cell lung cancer. Sequencing used immunoSEQ multiplex PCR; TCRdb keeps in-frame clones, though not all of them. The sample lists thousands of clones; about three quarters were seen once. This clone has a single count. Normal lung sampling was at least 3 cm from the tumour, as distant as possible. The sequenced material came from non-adjacent lung tissue. This sequence originates from a human donor with non-small cell lung cancer.

The CDR3: CASSPTGRGDPDTQYF. The CDR3 nucleotides are TGTGCCAGCAGTCCGACCGGGCGGGGGGATCCAGATACGCAGTATTTT. The rearrangement links TRBV28 to TRBJ2-3, with 8 bases aligning to TRBD2. The CDR3 runs to 16 residues. Germline CDR1 MDHEN, CDR2 SYDVKM. V lost 5 bases and J lost 4; bases outside the gene matches: 11.